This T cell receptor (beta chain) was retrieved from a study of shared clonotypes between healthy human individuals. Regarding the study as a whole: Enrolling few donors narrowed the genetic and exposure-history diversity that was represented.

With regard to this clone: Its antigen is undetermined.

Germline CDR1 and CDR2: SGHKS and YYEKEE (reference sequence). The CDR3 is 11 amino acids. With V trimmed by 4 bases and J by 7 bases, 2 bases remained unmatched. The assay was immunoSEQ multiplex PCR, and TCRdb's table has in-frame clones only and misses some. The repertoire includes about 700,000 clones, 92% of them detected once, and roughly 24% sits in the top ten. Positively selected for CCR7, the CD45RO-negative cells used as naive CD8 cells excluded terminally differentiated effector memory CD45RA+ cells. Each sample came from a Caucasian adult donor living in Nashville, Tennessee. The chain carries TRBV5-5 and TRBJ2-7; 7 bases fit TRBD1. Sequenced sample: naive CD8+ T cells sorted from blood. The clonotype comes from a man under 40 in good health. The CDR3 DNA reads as TGTGCCAGCAGCCAACAGGGGGAGCAGTACTTC. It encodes CASSQQGEQYF. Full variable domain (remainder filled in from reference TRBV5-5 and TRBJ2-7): DAGVTQSPTHLIKTRGQQVTLRCSPISGHKSVSWYQQVLGQGPQFIFQYYEKEERGRGNFPDRFSARQFPNYSSELNVNALLLGDSALYLCASSQQGEQYFGPGTRLTVT.